What follows describes a single TCR beta chain. The data originate from a study of PD-L1 blockade in urothelial cancer. For the study at large: Males with bladder-origin urothelial cancer constituted about nine tenths of the roughly 29 patients.

CDR3 length: 17 amino acids. J gave up 7 bases and V 5 bases, and 15 bases lay outside the gene matches. Per germline, CDR1 MDHEN and CDR2 SYDVKM. Sequenced by immunoSEQ multiplex PCR; TCRdb stores in-frame clones only, minus some. The table lists about 56,000 clones, about 85% of them singletons. Time point noted: pretreatment peripheral blood. The sequence was collected from a man between 65 and 85 years old with urothelial cancer. The chain carries TRBV28 and TRBJ2-1; 9 bases map to TRBD2. The sequenced sample was PBMCs, obtained around atezolizumab (anti-PD-L1) treatment. The DNA of the CDR3 is TGTGCCAGCAGTCCGACCATCCTAGCGGGAAATTTGAATGAGCAGTTCTTC. This codes for CASSPTILAGNLNEQFF.